The 7 T cell receptor beta chains below were found in one sample sequenced in a study of blood T cell repertoires in COVID-19. Sequencing used immunoSEQ multiplex PCR; TCRdb keeps in-frame clones, though not all of them. The sample lists about 240,000 clones; around 79% were seen once. The sample was peripheral blood. Every receptor here comes from an elderly woman with acute or convalescent COVID-19.

The chain is built from TRBV5-1 and TRBJ2-2; the match to TRBD1 covers 10 bases. The J segment lost 6 bases and the V segment lost 7 bases, leaving 3 bases of the junction unmatched. In germline, CDR1 is SGHRS, CDR2 YFSETQ. CDR3 size: 13 residues. The CDR3 bases are TGCGCCAGCGGGACAGGGGATCCCGGGGAGCTGTTTTTT. This gives the protein CASGTGDPGELFF.

The CDR3 nucleotides read TGTGCCAGCAGTGATTGGACTAGCGGGGGAGCCTACGAGCAGTACTTC. It encodes CASSDWTSGGAYEQYF. The gene calls are TRBV2 and TRBJ2-7; TRBD2 agrees at 13 bases. CDR1 is SNHLY, CDR2 FYNNEI, per germline. The CDR3 length is 16 residues. Germline trimming cut 3 bases from V and 2 bases from J; bases unmatched to any gene: 4.

This clone was picked up a small number of times. This sample also contains other DNA sequences that code for the same CDR3. The gene calls are TRBV5-1 and TRBJ1-1, with TRBD1 matching over 8 bases. This CDR3 is 14 amino acids long. The V segment lost 3 bases and the J segment 1 base; nucleotides outside the gene matches: 2. Germline CDR1 SGHRS, CDR2 YFSETQ. CDR3 in amino acids: CASSSGGANTEAFF. As DNA, the CDR3 is TGCGCCAGCAGCTCAGGGGGCGCGAACACTGAAGCTTTCTTT.

The J gene is TRBJ1-6, the V gene TRBV5-1, with D maybe TRBD1 (5 bases). This CDR3 comprises 15 residues. V was shortened by 2 bases and J by 7 bases, with 13 bases between the two germline ends. Germline CDR1 SGHRS, CDR2 YFSETQ. This CDR3 is CASSLEEGTNSPLHF. CDR3 coding DNA: TGCGCCAGCAGCTTAGAGGAGGGGACCAATTCACCCCTCCACTTT. The full variable domain, completed using reference TRBV5-1 and TRBJ1-6, is KAGVTQTPRYLIKTRGQQVTLSCSPISGHRSVSWYQQTPGQGLQFLFEYFSETQRNKGNFPGRFSGRQFSNSRSEMNVSTLELGDSALYLCASSLEEGTNSPLHFGNGTRLTVT.

The genes are TRBV5-1 and TRBJ1-2; 9 nucleotides agree with TRBD1. CDR1 is SGHRS and CDR2 is YFSETQ in the germline V gene. V gave up 7 bases and J gave up 7 bases; unmatched junction bases: 5. There are 12 residues in the CDR3. CDR3 protein: CASQQGASGYTF. Written as DNA, the CDR3 is TGCGCCAGCCAACAGGGGGCGTCTGGCTACACCTTC.

The genes are TRBV30 and TRBJ1-6; 7 positions agree with TRBD1. CDR3 length: 15 amino acids. Germline CDR1 is GTSNPN and CDR2 is SVGIG (reference sequence). With V trimmed by 3 bases and J by 0 bases, 2 bases remained unmatched. The CDR3 DNA reads as TGTGCCTGGAGGGGACAGAGCTCCTATAATTCACCCCTCCACTTT. Amino acid sequence: CAWRGQSSYNSPLHF.

This rearrangement joins TRBV2 to TRBJ2-7, with 7 bases matching TRBD1. The CDR3 extends over 14 amino acids. CDR1 SNHLY and CDR2 FYNNEI come from the germline V gene. V dropped 4 bases and J dropped 3; count of bases not matched to a gene: 6. CDR3 nucleotides: TGTGCCAGCAGTGTGGACAGGAGGAGCTACGAGCAGTACTTC. It encodes CASSVDRRSYEQYF.